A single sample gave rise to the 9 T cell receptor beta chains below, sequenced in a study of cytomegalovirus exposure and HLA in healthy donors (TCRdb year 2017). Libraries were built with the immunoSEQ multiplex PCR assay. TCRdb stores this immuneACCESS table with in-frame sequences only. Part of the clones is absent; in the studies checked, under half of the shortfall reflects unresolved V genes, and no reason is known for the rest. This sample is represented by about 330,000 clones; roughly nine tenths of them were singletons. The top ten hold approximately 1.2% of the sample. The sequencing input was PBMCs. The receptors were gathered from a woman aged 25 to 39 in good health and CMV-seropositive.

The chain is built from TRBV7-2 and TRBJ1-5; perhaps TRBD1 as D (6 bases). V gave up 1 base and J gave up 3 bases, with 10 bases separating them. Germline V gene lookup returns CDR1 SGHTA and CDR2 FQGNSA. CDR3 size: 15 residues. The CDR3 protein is CASSLGGGLNQPQHF. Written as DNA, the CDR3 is TGTGCCAGCAGCTTAGGAGGGGGACTCAATCAGCCCCAGCATTTT. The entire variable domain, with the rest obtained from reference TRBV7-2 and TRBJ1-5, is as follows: GAGVSQSPSNKVTEKGKDVELRCDPISGHTALYWYRQSLGQGLEFLIYFQGNSAPDKSGLPSDRFSAERTGGSVSTLTIQRTQQEDSAVYLCASSLGGGLNQPQHFGDGTRLSIL.

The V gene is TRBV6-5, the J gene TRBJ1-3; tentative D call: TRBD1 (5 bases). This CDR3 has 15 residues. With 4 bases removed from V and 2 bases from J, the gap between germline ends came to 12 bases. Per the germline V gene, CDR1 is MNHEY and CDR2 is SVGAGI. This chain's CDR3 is CASSSGGKAGNTIYF. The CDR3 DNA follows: TGTGCCAGCAGTTCCGGGGGGAAGGCTGGAAACACCATATATTTT.

For the CDR3, the DNA is TGTGCCAGCAGTTTATCCCTAGTTCAGCCCCAGCATTTT. Translation: CASSLSLVQPQHF. The rearrangement joins TRBV27 to TRBJ1-5; D remains unclear. V shed 0 bases and J shed 6 bases, with 6 bases lying between them. CDR3 size: 13 residues. The germline V gene has CDR1 MNHEY and CDR2 SMNVEV (reference sequence).

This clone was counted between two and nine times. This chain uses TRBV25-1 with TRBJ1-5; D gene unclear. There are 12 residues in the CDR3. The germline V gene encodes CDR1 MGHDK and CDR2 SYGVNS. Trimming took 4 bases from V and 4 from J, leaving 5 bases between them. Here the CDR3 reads CASSAPNQPQHF. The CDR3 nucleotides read TGTGCCAGCAGTGCCCCTAATCAGCCCCAGCATTTT.

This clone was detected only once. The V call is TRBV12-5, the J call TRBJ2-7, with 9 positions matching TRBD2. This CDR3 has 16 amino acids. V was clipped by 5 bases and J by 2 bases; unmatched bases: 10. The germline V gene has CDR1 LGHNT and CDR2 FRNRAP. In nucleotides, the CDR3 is TGTGCTAGTGGTCAAACCGGGACTAGCCTAACCTACGAGCAGTACTTC. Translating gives CASGQTGTSLTYEQYF. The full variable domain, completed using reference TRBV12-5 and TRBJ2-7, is DARVTQTPRHKVTEMGQEVTMRCQPILGHNTVFWYRQTMMQGLELLAYFRNRAPLDDSGMPKDRFSAEMPDATLATLKIQPSEPRDSAVYFCASGQTGTSLTYEQYFGPGTRLTVT.

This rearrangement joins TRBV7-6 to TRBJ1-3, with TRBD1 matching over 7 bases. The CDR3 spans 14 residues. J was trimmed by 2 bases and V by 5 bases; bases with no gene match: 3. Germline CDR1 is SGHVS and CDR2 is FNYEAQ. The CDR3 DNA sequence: TGTGCCAGCAGCCCTCAGGGGGCTGGAAACACCATATATTTT. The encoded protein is CASSPQGAGNTIYF. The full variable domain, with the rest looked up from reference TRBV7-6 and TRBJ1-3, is GAGVSQSPRYKVTKRGQDVALRCDPISGHVSLYWYRQALGQGPEFLTYFNYEAQQDKSGLPNDRFSAERPEGSISTLTIQRTEQRDSAMYRCASSPQGAGNTIYFGEGSWLTVV.

For the CDR3, the DNA is TGCGCCAGCAGCTTGAACAGCGGGTTGAACACCGGGGAGCTGTTTTTT. Translated, it gives CASSLNSGLNTGELFF. The chain combines TRBV5-1 with TRBJ2-2, with D maybe TRBD2 (6 bases). This CDR3 spans 16 amino acids. V was trimmed by 1 base and J by 1 base, leaving 11 bases between them. CDR1 and CDR2 (germline): SGHRS, YFSETQ.

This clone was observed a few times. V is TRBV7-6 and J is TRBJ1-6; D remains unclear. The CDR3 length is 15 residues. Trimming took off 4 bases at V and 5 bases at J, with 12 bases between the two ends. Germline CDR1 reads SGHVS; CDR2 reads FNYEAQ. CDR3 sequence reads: CASSSRAANNSPLHF. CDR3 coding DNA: TGTGCCAGCAGCTCAAGGGCAGCAAATAATTCACCCCTCCACTTT.

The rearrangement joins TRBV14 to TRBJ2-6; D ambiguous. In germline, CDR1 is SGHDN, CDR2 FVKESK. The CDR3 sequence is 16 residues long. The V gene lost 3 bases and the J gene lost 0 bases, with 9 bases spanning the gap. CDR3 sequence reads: CASSHDQISGANVLTF. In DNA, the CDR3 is TGTGCCAGCAGCCATGATCAAATCTCTGGGGCCAACGTCCTGACTTTC. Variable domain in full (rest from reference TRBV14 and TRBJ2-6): EAGVTQFPSHSVIEKGQTVTLRCDPISGHDNLYWYRRVMGKEIKFLLHFVKESKQDESGMPNNRFLAERTGGTYSTLKVQPAELEDSGVYFCASSHDQISGANVLTFGAGSRLTVL.